This T cell receptor beta chain was profiled in a study of blood T cell repertoires in COVID-19. For the study at large: Acute and convalescent COVID-19 samples came from the United States, Italy and Spain. From T cells, B-cell-depleted T cells, or PBMCs came the material, which was cDNA or gDNA.

As handled by the study authors: Scientists estimated how many nucleated cells there were by amplifying reference gene primers. The method was immunoSEQ multiplex PCR; TCRdb's version includes in-frame clones alone and lacks a portion of them. V and J calls and clone size are copied from that table; D and trimming were computed from the DNA. The table has tens of thousands of clones, 80% seen once. V was clipped by 3 bases and J by 6 bases; unmatched bases: 9. CDR3 size: 16 residues. Germline-derived CDR1 and CDR2 are LGHDT and YNNKEL (reference sequence). This TCR was recovered from a human donor in a cohort sampled during active COVID-19. V and J are TRBV3-1 (or the pseudogene TRBV3-2) and TRBJ2-2, with 8 bases fitting TRBD2. The sequenced sample was peripheral blood. The CDR3 DNA reads as TGTGCCAGCAGCCATGGAACTAGCGGACTACCCGGGGAGCTGTTTTTT. Its protein product is CASSHGTSGLPGELFF.